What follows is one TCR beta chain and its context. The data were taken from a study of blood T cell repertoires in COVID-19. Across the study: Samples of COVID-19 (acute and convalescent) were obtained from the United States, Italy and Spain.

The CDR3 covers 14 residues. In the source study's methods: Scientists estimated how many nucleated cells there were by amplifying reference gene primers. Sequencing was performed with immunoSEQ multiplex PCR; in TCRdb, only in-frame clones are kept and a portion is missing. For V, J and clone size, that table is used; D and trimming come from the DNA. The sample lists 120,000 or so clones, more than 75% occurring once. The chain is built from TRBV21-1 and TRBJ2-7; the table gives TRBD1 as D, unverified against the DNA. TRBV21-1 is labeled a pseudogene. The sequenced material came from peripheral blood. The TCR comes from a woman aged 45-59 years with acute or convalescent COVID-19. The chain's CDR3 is CASRMWDRAYEQYF. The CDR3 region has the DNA TGTGCCAGCAGGATGTGGGACAGGGCCTACGAGCAGTACTTC.